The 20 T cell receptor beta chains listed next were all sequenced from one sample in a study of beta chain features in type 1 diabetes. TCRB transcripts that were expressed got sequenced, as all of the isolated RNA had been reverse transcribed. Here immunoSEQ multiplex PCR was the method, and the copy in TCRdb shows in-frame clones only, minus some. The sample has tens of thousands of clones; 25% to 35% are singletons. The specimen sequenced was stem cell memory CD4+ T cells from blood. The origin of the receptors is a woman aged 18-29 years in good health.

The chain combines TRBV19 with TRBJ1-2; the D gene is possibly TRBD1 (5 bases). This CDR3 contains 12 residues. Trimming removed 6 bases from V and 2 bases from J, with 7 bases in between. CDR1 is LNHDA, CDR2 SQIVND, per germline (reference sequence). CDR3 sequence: CASSDSNYGYTF. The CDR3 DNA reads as TGTGCCAGTAGCGACAGCAACTATGGCTACACCTTC.

CDR3 loop: CASGPGTGAYEQYF. The DNA for the CDR3 is TGTGCTAGTGGGCCCGGGACAGGGGCTTACGAGCAGTACTTC. V gene TRBV12-5 combines with J gene TRBJ2-7; 10 nucleotides match TRBD1. The CDR3 spans 14 residues. Trimming at V came to 6 bases and at J to 4 bases, leaving 6 bases not matched to a gene. CDR1 is LGHNT, CDR2 FRNRAP, per germline.

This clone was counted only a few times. The CDR3 DNA reads TGTGCCAGCAGCTTAGTGACAGAAACTGAAGCTTTCTTT. Translating gives CASSLVTETEAFF. The chain joins TRBV7-2 to TRBJ1-1; D perhaps matches TRBD1 (5 bases). The CDR3 runs 13 residues. Trimming cost V 1 base and J 5 bases, with 8 bases left between them. Germline loops: CDR1 SGHTA, CDR2 FQGNSA.

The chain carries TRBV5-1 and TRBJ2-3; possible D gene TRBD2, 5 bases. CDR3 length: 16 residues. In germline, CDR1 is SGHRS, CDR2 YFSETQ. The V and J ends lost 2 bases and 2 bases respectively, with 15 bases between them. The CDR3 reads CASSLEGRLHTDTQYF. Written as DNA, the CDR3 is TGCGCCAGCAGCTTAGAAGGGAGACTACACACAGATACGCAGTATTTT.

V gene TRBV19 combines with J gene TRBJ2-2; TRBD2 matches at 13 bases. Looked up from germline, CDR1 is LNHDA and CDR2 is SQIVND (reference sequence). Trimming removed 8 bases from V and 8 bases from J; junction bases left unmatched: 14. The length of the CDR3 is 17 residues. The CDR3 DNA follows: TGTGCCAGTTCCTTTGGGACTAGCGGGACCTTGGGGGGGGAGCTGTTTTTT. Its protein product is CASSFGTSGTLGGELFF.

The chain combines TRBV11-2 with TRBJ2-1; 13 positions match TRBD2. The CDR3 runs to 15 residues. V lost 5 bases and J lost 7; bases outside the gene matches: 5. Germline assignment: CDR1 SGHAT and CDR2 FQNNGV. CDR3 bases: TGTGCCAGCAGCCCTCGACTAGCGGGAGGAAATGAGCAGTTCTTC. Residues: CASSPRLAGGNEQFF.

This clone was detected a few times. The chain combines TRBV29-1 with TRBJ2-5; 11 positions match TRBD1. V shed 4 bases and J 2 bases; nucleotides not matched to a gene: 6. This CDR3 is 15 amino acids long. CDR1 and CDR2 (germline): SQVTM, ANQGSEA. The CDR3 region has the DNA TGCAGCGTTGCAATGGGGGACAGGGGGCAAGAGACCCAGTACTTC. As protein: CSVAMGDRGQETQYF.

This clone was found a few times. The CDR3 coding sequence is TGCGCCAGCACCGACGCCGGGGGGGCCCGGAATGAGCAGTTCTTC. Translated: CASTDAGGARNEQFF. This chain links TRBV5-1 with TRBJ2-1, with 8 bases lining up with TRBD2. Germline trimming cut 6 bases from V and 7 bases from J; bases unmatched to any gene: 12. There are 15 residues in the CDR3. In germline, CDR1 is SGHRS, CDR2 YFSETQ.

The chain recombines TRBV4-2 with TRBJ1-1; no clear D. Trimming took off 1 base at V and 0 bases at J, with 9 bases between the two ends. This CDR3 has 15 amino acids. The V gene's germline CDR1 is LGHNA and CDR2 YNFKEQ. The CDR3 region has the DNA TGTGCCAGCAGCCAAGTTTACGGGGTGAACACTGAAGCTTTCTTT. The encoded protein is CASSQVYGVNTEAFF.

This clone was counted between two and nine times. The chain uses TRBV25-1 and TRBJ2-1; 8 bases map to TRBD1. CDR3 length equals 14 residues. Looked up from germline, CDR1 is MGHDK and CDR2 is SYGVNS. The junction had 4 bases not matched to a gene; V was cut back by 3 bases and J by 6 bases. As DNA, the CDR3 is TGTGCCAGCAGTGACAGACAGGGGAGCAATGAGCAGTTCTTC. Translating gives CASSDRQGSNEQFF.

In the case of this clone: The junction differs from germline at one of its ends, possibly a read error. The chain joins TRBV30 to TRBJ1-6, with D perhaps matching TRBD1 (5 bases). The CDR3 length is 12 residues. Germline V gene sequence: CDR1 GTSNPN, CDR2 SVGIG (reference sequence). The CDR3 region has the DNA TGTGCCTGGGGGGCCTATCATTCACCCCTCCACTTT. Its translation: CAWGAYHSPLHF. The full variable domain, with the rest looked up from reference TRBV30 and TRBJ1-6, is SQTIHQWPATLVQPVGSPLSLECTVEGTSNPNLYWYRQAAGRGLQLLFYSVGIGQISSEVPQNLSASRPQDRQFILSSKKLLLSDSGFYLCAWGAYHSPLHFGNGTRLTVT.

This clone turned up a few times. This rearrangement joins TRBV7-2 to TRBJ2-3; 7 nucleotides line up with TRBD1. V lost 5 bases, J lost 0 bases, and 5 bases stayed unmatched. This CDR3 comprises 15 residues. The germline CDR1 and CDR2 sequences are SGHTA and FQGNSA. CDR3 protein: CASSGTVISTDTQYF. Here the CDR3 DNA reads TGTGCCAGCAGCGGGACAGTCATTAGCACAGATACGCAGTATTTT.

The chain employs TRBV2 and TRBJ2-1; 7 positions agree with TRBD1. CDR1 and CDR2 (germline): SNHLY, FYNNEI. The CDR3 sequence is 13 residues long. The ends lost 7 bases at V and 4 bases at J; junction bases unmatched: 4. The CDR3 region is CASNRDRYNEQFF. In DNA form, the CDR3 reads TGTGCCAGCAATCGGGACAGATACAATGAGCAGTTCTTC. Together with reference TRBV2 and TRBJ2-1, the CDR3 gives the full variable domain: EPEVTQTPSHQVTQMGQEVILRCVPISNHLYFYWYRQILGQKVEFLVSFYNNEISEKSEIFDDQFSVERPDGSNFTLKIRSTKLEDSAMYFCASNRDRYNEQFFGPGTRLTVL.

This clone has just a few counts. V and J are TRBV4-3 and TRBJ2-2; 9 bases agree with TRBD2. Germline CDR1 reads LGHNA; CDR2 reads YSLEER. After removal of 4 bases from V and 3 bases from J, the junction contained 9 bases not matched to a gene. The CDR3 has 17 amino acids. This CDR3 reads CASSLHSSGADTGELFF. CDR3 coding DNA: TGCGCCAGCAGCCTCCATTCTAGCGGGGCCGACACCGGGGAGCTGTTTTTT.

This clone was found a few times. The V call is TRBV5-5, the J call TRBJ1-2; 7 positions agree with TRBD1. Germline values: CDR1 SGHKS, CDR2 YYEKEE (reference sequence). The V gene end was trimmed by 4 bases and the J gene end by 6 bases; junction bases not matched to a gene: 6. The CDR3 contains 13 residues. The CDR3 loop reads CASSLRQGDGYTF. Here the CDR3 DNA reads TGTGCCAGCAGCCTTCGACAGGGCGATGGCTACACCTTC.

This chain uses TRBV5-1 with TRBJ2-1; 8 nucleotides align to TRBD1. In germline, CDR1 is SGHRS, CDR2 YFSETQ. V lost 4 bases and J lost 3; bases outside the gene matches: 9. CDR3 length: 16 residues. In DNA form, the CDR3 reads TGCGCCAGCAGCCCTGGGACAGGCCCGGGCTACAATGAGCAGTTCTTC. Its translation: CASSPGTGPGYNEQFF. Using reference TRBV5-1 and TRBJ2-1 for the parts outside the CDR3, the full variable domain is KAGVTQTPRYLIKTRGQQVTLSCSPISGHRSVSWYQQTPGQGLQFLFEYFSETQRNKGNFPGRFSGRQFSNSRSEMNVSTLELGDSALYLCASSPGTGPGYNEQFFGPGTRLTVL.

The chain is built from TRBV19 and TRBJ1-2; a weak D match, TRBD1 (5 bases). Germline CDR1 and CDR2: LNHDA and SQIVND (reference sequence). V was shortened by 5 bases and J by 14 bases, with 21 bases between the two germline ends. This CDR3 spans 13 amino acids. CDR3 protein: CASSSFVGGITTF. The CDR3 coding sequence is TGTGCCAGTAGTTCGTTTGTCGGGGGGATTACTACCTTC.

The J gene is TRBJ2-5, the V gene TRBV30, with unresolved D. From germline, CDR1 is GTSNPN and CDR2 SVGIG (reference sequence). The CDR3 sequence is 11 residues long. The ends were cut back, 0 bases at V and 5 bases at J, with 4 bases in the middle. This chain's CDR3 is CAWSVGETQYF. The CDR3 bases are TGTGCCTGGAGTGTGGGCGAGACCCAGTACTTC.

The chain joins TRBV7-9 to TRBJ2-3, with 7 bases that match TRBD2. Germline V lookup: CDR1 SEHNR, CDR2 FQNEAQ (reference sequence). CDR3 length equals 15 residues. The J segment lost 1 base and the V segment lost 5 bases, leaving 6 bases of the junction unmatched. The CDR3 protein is CASSHSGSRTDTQYF. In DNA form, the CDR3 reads TGTGCCAGCAGCCATAGCGGGTCACGCACAGATACGCAGTATTTT.

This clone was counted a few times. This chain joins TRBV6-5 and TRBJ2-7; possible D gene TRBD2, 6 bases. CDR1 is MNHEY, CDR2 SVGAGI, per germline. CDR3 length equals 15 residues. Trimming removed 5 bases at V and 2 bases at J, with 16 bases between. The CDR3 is CASSLGDSGPYEQYF. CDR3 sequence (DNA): TGTGCCAGCAGTCTGGGGGACTCAGGACCCTACGAGCAGTACTTC.